This entry describes one T cell receptor beta chain. What it recognizes is unknown. This sample stems from a study of shared clonotypes between healthy human individuals. Study-level findings and limits: In a few donors, around 4.5% of naive CD4 clonotypes appeared in common. Few donors limited the genetic and exposure-history diversity represented.

Germline CDR1 is MNHEY and CDR2 is SMNVEV (reference sequence). The CDR3 spans 16 residues. V was shortened by 0 bases and J by 0 bases, with 10 bases between the two germline ends. An approximately 220 ng quantity of DNA, tens of thousands of T cell genomes, went into the sorted-subset replicate PCRs. Using immunoSEQ multiplex PCR, the repertoire was profiled, and TCRdb retains in-frame clones only, with some absent. The table records about 120,000 clones, under 70% of them present only once. The sequencing input was memory CD8+ T cells sorted from blood. The subset was: CD45RO+ cells pooled with CCR7-negative TemRA cells. This sequence was found in a woman in her 30s in good health. The chain recombines TRBV27 with TRBJ2-3; D may be TRBD2 (6 bases). CDR3 sequence: CASSLSIAGSTDTQYF. CDR3 nucleotide sequence: TGTGCCAGCAGTTTATCGATCGCGGGAAGCACAGATACGCAGTATTTT.